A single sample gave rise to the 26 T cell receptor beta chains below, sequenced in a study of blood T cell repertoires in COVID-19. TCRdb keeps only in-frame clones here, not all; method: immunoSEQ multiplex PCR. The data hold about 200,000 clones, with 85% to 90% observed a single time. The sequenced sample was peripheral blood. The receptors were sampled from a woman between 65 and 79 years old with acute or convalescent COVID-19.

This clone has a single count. CDR3 sequence: CASSFLGRGFGNTEAFF. The CDR3 bases are TGTGCCAGCAGTTTTTTAGGTCGAGGGTTCGGGAACACTGAAGCTTTCTTT. This sequence joins TRBV28 and TRBJ1-1, with D unresolved. V was trimmed by 3 bases and J by 1 base, leaving 18 bases between them. This CDR3 comprises 17 residues. The germline gives CDR1 MDHEN, CDR2 SYDVKM.

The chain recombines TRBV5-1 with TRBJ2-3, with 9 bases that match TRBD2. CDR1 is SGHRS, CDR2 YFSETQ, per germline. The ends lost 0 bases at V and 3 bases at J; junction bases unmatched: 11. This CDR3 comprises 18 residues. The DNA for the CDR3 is TGCGCCAGCAGCTTGGCGGCTAGCGGGGCTCTGGTAACAGATACGCAGTATTTT. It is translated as CASSLAASGALVTDTQYF.

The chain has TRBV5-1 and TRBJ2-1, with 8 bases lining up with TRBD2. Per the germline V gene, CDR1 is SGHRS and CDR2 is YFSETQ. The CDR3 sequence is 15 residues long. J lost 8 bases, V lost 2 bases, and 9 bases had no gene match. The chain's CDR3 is CASSFVDSRGDEQFF. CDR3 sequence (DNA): TGCGCCAGCAGCTTTGTGGACTCGCGGGGGGATGAGCAGTTCTTC.

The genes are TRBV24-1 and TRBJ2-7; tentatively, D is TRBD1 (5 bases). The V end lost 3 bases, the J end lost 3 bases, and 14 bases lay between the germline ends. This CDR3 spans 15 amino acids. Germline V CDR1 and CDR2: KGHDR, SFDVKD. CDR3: CATSDARTSIYEQYF. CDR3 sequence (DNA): TGTGCCACCAGTGATGCCAGGACATCCATCTACGAGCAGTACTTC.

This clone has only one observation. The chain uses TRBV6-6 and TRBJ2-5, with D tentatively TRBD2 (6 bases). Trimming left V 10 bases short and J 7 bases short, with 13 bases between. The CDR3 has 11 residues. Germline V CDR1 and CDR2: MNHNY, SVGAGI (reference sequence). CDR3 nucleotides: TGTGCCACTTCCCGGGAGTTGACCCAGTACTTC. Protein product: CATSRELTQYF.

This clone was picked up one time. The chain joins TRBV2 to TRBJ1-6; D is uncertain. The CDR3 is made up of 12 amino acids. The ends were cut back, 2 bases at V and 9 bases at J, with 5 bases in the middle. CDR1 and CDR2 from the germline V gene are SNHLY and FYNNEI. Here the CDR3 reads CASSETASPLHF. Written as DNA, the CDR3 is TGTGCCAGCAGTGAAACTGCTTCACCCCTCCACTTT.

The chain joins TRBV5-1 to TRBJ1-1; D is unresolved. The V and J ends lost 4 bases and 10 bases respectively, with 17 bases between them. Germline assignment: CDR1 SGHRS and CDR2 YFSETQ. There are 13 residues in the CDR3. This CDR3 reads CASSDQTGTRAFF. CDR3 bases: TGCGCCAGCAGCGATCAAACGGGAACCCGAGCTTTCTTT.

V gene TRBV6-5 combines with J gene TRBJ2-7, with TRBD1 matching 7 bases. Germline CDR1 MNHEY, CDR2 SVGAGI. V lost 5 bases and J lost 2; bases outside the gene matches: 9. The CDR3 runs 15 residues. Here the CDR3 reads CASSLLRQGPYEQYF. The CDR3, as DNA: TGTGCCAGCAGTCTACTCCGACAGGGTCCCTACGAGCAGTACTTC.

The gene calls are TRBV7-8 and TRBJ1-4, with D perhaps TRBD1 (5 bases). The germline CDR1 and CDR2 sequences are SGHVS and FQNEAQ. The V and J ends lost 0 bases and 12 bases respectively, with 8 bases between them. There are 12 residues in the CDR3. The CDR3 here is CASSLARDELFF. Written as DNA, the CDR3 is TGTGCCAGCAGCTTAGCGCGGGACGAACTGTTTTTT. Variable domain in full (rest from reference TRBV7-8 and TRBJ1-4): GAGVSQSPRYKVAKRGQDVALRCDPISGHVSLFWYQQALGQGPEFLTYFQNEAQLDKSGLPSDRFFAERPEGSVSTLKIQRTQQEDSAVYLCASSLARDELFFGSGTQLSVL.

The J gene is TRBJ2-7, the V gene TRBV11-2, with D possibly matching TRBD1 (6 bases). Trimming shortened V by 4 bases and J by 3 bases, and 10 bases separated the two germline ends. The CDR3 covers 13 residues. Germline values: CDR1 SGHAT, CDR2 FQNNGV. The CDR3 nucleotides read TGTGCCAGCAGCTCGACAGGAAACTACGAGCAGTACTTC. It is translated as CASSSTGNYEQYF.

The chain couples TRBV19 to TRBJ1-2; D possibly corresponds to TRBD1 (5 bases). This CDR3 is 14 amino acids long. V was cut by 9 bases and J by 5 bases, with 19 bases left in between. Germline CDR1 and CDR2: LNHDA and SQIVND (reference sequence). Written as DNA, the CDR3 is TGTGCCAGCAAATATGGGTCCGGGGGTTATGGCTACACCTTC. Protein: CASKYGSGGYGYTF.

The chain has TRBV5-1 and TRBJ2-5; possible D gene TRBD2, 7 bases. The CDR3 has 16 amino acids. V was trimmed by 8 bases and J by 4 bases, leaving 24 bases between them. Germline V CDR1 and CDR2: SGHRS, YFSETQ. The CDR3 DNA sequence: TGCGCCAGTGCGGACGCTCAAGTGGGGGGGCGAGAGACCCAGTACTTC. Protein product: CASADAQVGGRETQYF.

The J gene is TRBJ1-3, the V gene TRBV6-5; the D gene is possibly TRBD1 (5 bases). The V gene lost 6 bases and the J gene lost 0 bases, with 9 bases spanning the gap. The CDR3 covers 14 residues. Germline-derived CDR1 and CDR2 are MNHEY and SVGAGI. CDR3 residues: CASRRGSSGNTIYF. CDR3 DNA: TGTGCCAGCAGGCGGGGGAGCTCTGGAAACACCATATATTTT.

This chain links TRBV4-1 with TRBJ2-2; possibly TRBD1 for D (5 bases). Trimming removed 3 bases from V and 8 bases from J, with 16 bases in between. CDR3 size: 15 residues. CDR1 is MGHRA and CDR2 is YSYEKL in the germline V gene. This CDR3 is CASSQGWGDRGELFF. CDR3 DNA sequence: TGCGCCAGCAGCCAGGGGTGGGGCGATCGGGGGGAGCTGTTTTTT.

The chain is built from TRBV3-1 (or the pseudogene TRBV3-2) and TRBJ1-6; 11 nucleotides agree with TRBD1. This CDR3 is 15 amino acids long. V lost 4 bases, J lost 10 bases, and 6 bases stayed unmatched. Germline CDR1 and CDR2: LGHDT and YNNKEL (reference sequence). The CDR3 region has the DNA TGTGCCAGCAGCCCTTGGGACAGGGGGGGATCACCCCTCCACTTT. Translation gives CASSPWDRGGSPLHF.

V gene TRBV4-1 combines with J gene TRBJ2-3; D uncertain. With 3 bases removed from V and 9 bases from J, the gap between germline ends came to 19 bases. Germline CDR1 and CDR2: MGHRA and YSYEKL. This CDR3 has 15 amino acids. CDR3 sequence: CASSQPGSPRRTQYF. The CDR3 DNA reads TGCGCCAGCAGCCAGCCCGGAAGCCCCCGGCGGACGCAGTATTTT.

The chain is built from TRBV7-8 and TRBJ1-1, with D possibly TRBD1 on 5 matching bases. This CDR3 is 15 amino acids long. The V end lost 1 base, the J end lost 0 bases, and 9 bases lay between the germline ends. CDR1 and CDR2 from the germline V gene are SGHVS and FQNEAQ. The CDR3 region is CASSLEGPVNTEAFF. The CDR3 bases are TGTGCCAGCAGCTTAGAGGGGCCGGTGAACACTGAAGCTTTCTTT.

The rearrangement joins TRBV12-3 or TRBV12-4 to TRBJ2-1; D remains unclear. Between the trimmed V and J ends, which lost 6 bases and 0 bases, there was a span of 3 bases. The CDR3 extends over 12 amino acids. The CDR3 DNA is TGTGCCAGCAGCCTCTCCTACAATGAGCAGTTCTTC. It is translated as CASSLSYNEQFF.

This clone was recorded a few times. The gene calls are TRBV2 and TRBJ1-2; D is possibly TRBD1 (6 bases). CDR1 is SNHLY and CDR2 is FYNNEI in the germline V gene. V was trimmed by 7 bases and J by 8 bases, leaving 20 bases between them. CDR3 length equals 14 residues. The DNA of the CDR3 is TGTGCCAGCATTCAACAGGGTATCAACTCAGGCTACACCTTC. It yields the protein CASIQQGINSGYTF.

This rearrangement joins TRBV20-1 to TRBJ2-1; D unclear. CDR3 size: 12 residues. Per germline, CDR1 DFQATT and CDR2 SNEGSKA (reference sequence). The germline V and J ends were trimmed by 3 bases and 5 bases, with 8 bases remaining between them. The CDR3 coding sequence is TGCAGTGCTAGTGCGGTGGACAATGAGCAGTTCTTC. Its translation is CSASAVDNEQFF.

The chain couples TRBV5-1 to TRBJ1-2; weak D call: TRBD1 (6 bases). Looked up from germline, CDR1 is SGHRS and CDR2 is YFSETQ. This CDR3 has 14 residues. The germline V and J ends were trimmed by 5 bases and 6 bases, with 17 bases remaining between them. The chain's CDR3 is CASRGQGPSNGYTF. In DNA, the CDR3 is TGCGCCAGCAGGGGCCAGGGGCCCTCTAATGGCTACACCTTC.

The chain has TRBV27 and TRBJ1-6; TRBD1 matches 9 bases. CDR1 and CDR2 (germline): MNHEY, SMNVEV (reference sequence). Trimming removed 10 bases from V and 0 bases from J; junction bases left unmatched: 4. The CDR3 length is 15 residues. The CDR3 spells CATKTGGSYNSPLHF. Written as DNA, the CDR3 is TGTGCCACCAAGACAGGGGGCTCCTATAATTCACCCCTCCACTTT.

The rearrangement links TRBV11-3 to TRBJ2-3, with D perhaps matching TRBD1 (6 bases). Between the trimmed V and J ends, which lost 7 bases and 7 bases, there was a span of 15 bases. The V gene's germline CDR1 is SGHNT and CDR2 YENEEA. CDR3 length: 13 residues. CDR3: CASTTGRMNTQYF. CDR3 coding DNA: TGTGCCAGCACCACAGGGCGGATGAATACGCAGTATTTT.

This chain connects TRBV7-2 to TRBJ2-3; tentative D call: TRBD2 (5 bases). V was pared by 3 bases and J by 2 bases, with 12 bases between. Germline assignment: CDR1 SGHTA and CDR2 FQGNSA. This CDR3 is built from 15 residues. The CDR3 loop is CASSLRGFSTDTQYF. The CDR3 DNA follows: TGTGCCAGCAGCTTGCGAGGGTTCTCCACAGATACGCAGTATTTT.

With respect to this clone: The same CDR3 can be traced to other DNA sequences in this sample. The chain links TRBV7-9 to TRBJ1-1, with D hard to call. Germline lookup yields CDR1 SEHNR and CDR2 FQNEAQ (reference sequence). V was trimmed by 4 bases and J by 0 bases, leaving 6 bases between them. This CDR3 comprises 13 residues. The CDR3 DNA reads TGTGCCAGCAGCTCTACAGTGAACACTGAAGCTTTCTTT. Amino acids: CASSSTVNTEAFF.

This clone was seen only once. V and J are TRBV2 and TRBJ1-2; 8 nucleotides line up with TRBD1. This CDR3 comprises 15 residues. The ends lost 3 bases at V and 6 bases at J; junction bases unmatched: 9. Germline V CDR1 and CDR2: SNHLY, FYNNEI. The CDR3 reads CASSDWTGSLNGYTF. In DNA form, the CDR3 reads TGTGCCAGCAGTGATTGGACAGGGTCGCTCAATGGCTACACCTTC.